Listed here are 8 T cell receptor beta chains from one sample, sequenced in a study of blood T cell repertoires in COVID-19. The method was immunoSEQ multiplex PCR; TCRdb's version includes in-frame clones alone and lacks a portion of them. The sample carries 150,000 or so clones, 85% to 90% recorded once. Material: peripheral blood. Receptors originate from a middle-aged woman with acute or convalescent COVID-19.

J is TRBJ2-7 and V is TRBV4-1, with a possible D match to TRBD1 (6 bases). This CDR3 contains 15 residues. The ends were cut back, 3 bases at V and 5 bases at J, with 17 bases in the middle. The germline V gene has CDR1 MGHRA and CDR2 YSYEKL. This CDR3 is CASSHPTGTNNEQYF. In DNA, the CDR3 is TGCGCCAGCAGCCACCCCACCGGGACAAATAACGAGCAGTACTTC.

The gene calls are TRBV2 and TRBJ2-7, with no clear D. Trimming shortened V by 1 base and J by 2 bases, and 9 bases separated the two germline ends. Germline V CDR1 and CDR2: SNHLY, FYNNEI. The length of the CDR3 is 14 residues. This chain's CDR3 is CASSEGKPPYEQYF. In DNA form, the CDR3 reads TGTGCCAGCAGTGAAGGAAAGCCCCCCTACGAGCAGTACTTC.

The chain employs TRBV11-2 and TRBJ2-5; TRBD1 agrees at 7 bases. This CDR3 has 14 amino acids. Trimming cost V 5 bases and J 4 bases; bases outside gene matches: 7. Germline loops: CDR1 SGHAT, CDR2 FQNNGV. CDR3 in amino acids: CASSPGQFIETQYF. DNA of the CDR3: TGTGCCAGCAGCCCGGGACAGTTCATAGAGACCCAGTACTTC. The variable domain in full, completed from reference TRBV11-2 and TRBJ2-5, reads EAGVAQSPRYKIIEKRQSVAFWCNPISGHATLYWYQQILGQGPKLLIQFQNNGVVDDSQLPKDRFSAERLKGVDSTLKIQPAKLEDSAVYLCASSPGQFIETQYFGPGTRLLVL.

Sample share makes this clone medium-sized (0.01 to 0.1%). The V and J genes are TRBV15 and TRBJ1-4; maybe TRBD1 (6 bases). The CDR3 is 16 residues long. CDR1 LNHNV and CDR2 YYDKDF come from the germline V gene (reference sequence). Trimming cost V 2 bases and J 7 bases, with 17 bases left between them. The CDR3 loop reads CATSRSPQTGVEKLFF. Written as DNA, the CDR3 is TGTGCCACCAGCAGATCACCCCAGACAGGAGTTGAAAAACTGTTTTTT.

In its sample, this clone was seen once. V usage is TRBV27 and J usage is TRBJ2-1, with D perhaps TRBD2 (6 bases). The CDR3 covers 14 residues. CDR1 is MNHEY, CDR2 SMNVEV, per germline (reference sequence). V lost 3 bases and J 4 bases, leaving 10 bases between the germline ends. The CDR3 is CASSLEGAYNEQFF. The CDR3 DNA sequence: TGTGCCAGCAGTTTGGAGGGCGCGTACAATGAGCAGTTCTTC.

This chain connects TRBV15 to TRBJ2-5; possibly TRBD2 for D (7 bases). This CDR3 contains 15 residues. CDR1 LNHNV and CDR2 YYDKDF come from the germline V gene (reference sequence). V lost 0 bases to trimming and J lost 4 bases, with 12 bases between them. DNA for the CDR3: TGTGCCACCAGCAGAGATGCGGGGGCTGGAGAGACCCAGTACTTC. Amino acid sequence: CATSRDAGAGETQYF.

J is TRBJ1-3 and V is TRBV6-5; D is unresolved. This CDR3 has 15 amino acids. Germline V CDR1 and CDR2: MNHEY, SVGAGI. The V end was cut by 2 bases, the J end by 0 bases, with 8 bases between. CDR3 coding DNA: TGTGCCAGCAGTTACGGCCCTCTCTCTGGAAACACCATATATTTT. It codes for CASSYGPLSGNTIYF.

The chain carries TRBV27 and TRBJ2-7, with D tentatively TRBD1 (6 bases). Germline-derived CDR1 and CDR2 are MNHEY and SMNVEV (reference sequence). The germline V and J ends were trimmed by 5 bases and 0 bases, with 8 bases remaining between them. CDR3 length: 13 residues. DNA for the CDR3: TGTGCCAGCAGTGGACAGACCTCCTACGAGCAGTACTTC. Translated, it gives CASSGQTSYEQYF.